This TCR beta chain was identified in a study of blood T cell repertoires in COVID-19. The V and J ends lost 3 bases and 4 bases, in that order; junction bases with no gene match: 7. CDR1 is SGHTS and CDR2 is YDEGEE in the germline V gene. This CDR3 has 15 amino acids. Original analysis: Reference gene primer amplification yielded estimated nucleated cell counts. This table comes from immunoSEQ multiplex PCR, and its TCRdb copy is limited to in-frame clones, with some not included. The V and J calls and the clone size are those of that table, but D and trimming were determined from the DNA. The table has 200,000 to 250,000 clones, roughly 78% seen once.

The chain is built from TRBV5-8 and TRBJ1-2; 9 positions match TRBD1. Source material: peripheral blood. The receptor was derived from a middle-aged woman with acute or convalescent COVID-19. The CDR3 reads CASSSAWDRAYGYTF. The CDR3 nucleotides read TGTGCCAGCAGCTCAGCCTGGGACAGGGCCTATGGCTACACCTTC.